The text below deals with one T cell receptor (beta chain). The antigen is unknown. The length of the CDR3 is 14 residues. Germline assignment: CDR1 LGHNT and CDR2 FRNRAP. Trimming pared 4 bases from V and 5 bases from J, leaving 12 bases between. Unique molecular identifiers were incorporated when the TCRbeta library was constructed. TCRdb re-called the PCR reads with MiXCR, one entry per CDR3 protein. The profile shows a few hundred thousand distinct CDR3 sequences, roughly a tenth of them singletons. This sample was included in a study of T-cell reconstitution after alpha-beta-depleted transplantation in children. Findings and caveats of the study: In some patients, recipient T cells and intrathymic progenitors surviving conditioning explained high day-60 diversity. The study reportedly traced alpha-beta T cells about two months after transplant to several hundred expanded graft clones. One year post-transplant, T-cell counts and diversity were largely derived from T cells produced anew.

The clonotype was recovered from a boy under three years old with acute myeloid leukemia, due to receive a stem cell transplant. Sample: PBMCs, taken before TCRalphabeta/CD19-depleted stem cell transplant. V and J are TRBV12-5 and TRBJ2-1; tentative D call: TRBD2 (5 bases). DNA for the CDR3: TGTGCTAGTGGTTCAGCGGACCACCACAATGAGCAGTTCTTC. Translation gives CASGSADHHNEQFF. The full variable domain, rest sourced from reference TRBV12-5 and TRBJ2-1, is DARVTQTPRHKVTEMGQEVTMRCQPILGHNTVFWYRQTMMQGLELLAYFRNRAPLDDSGMPKDRFSAEMPDATLATLKIQPSEPRDSAVYFCASGSADHHNEQFFGPGTRLTVL.